This passage covers 12 T cell receptor beta chains from one sample sequenced in a study of shared clonotypes between healthy human individuals. The table came from immunoSEQ multiplex PCR; TCRdb's copy has only in-frame clones and leaves some out. The sample yields more than 400,000 clones, about 96% seen once. Sequencing was performed on naive CD4+ T cells sorted from blood. The sample's subset: CD45RA+ positively selected. Source of these receptors: a woman between 25 and 40 years old in good health.

The chain is built from TRBV27 and TRBJ2-1, with D perhaps matching TRBD1 or TRBD2 (6 bases each). The germline gives CDR1 MNHEY, CDR2 SMNVEV (reference sequence). This CDR3 is 15 amino acids long. Trimming shortened V by 2 bases and J by 9 bases, and 17 bases separated the two germline ends. CDR3 bases: TGTGCCAGCAGTTTACGGGGGCCCGGTATCAGTGAGCAGTTCTTC. The encoded protein is CASSLRGPGISEQFF.

V usage is TRBV5-8 and J usage is TRBJ2-7; weak D call: TRBD2 (5 bases). Trimming took off 2 bases at V and 2 bases at J, with 14 bases between the two ends. The CDR3 has 15 amino acids. CDR1 is SGHTS, CDR2 YDEGEE, per germline. CDR3 coding DNA: TGTGCCAGCAGCTTTTTAGTCTTGACTACCTACGAGCAGTACTTC. It codes for CASSFLVLTTYEQYF.

This chain links TRBV5-1 with TRBJ2-1; D perhaps matches TRBD2 (6 bases). V lost 4 bases, J lost 3 bases, and 14 bases lay in between. The CDR3 runs to 15 residues. Germline V gene lookup returns CDR1 SGHRS and CDR2 YFSETQ. This CDR3 is CASSPRTTVYNEQFF. The CDR3 DNA is TGCGCCAGCAGCCCACGGACTACCGTCTACAATGAGCAGTTCTTC.

The chain carries TRBV15 and TRBJ2-1; D unresolved. This CDR3 has 13 amino acids. Trimming removed 0 bases at V and 10 bases at J, with 10 bases between. The germline V gene encodes CDR1 LNHNV and CDR2 YYDKDF (reference sequence). The CDR3 region is CATSRDPAGEQFF. CDR3 DNA: TGTGCCACCAGCAGAGATCCAGCTGGGGAGCAGTTCTTC.

The chain recombines TRBV6-1 with TRBJ1-5; 9 nucleotides align to TRBD1. Per germline, CDR1 MNHNS and CDR2 SASEGT. The CDR3 has 15 amino acids. Germline trimming cut 8 bases from V and 0 bases from J; bases unmatched to any gene: 5. The CDR3 bases are TGTGCCAGCGGATACAGGGGGCATAGCAATCAGCCCCAGCATTTT. As protein: CASGYRGHSNQPQHF.

The sample holds one count of this clone. V gene TRBV29-1 combines with J gene TRBJ1-2; D is possibly TRBD1 (6 bases). This CDR3 comprises 14 residues. Between the trimmed V and J ends, which lost 7 bases and 0 bases, there was a span of 15 bases. Germline CDR1 and CDR2: SQVTM and ANQGSEA. CDR3: CSAQRGEPNYGYTF. In DNA, the CDR3 is TGCAGCGCCCAGAGGGGGGAGCCTAACTATGGCTACACCTTC.

V gene TRBV7-6 combines with J gene TRBJ1-1; D gene ambiguous. The V gene's germline CDR1 is SGHVS and CDR2 FNYEAQ. This CDR3 contains 14 residues. The ends were cut back, 1 base at V and 5 bases at J, with 11 bases in the middle. Written as DNA, the CDR3 is TGTGCCAGCAGCTTAGTCCCCGGTGGGACTGAAGCTTTCTTT. Its translation is CASSLVPGGTEAFF.

The rearrangement joins TRBV6-6 to TRBJ2-1, with D maybe TRBD2 (6 bases). The CDR3 length is 13 residues. The V gene's germline CDR1 is MNHNY and CDR2 SVGAGI (reference sequence). The V gene lost 8 bases and the J gene lost 4 bases, with 12 bases spanning the gap. CDR3 sequence: CASAGSAYNEQFF. CDR3 DNA: TGTGCCAGCGCGGGATCCGCTTACAATGAGCAGTTCTTC.

The chain carries TRBV5-1 and TRBJ2-3, with a weak D call TRBD2 (5 bases). Trimming left V 4 bases short and J 8 bases short, with 8 bases between. Looked up from germline, CDR1 is SGHRS and CDR2 is YFSETQ. The CDR3 totals 11 residues. In DNA, the CDR3 is TGCGCCAGCAGCCTTCGGGGTACGCAGTATTTT. This sequence encodes CASSLRGTQYF.

The gene calls are TRBV6-5 and TRBJ2-1; D may be TRBD2 (6 bases). The CDR3 has 16 amino acids. V lost 3 bases and J 2 bases, leaving 14 bases between the germline ends. In germline, CDR1 is MNHEY, CDR2 SVGAGI. The DNA of the CDR3 is TGTGCCAGCAGTTATGGGGGGTCGATCGCCTACAATGAGCAGTTCTTC. Protein sequence: CASSYGGSIAYNEQFF.

The rearrangement uses TRBV11-2 and TRBJ2-7, with 10 nucleotides matching TRBD2. Germline trimming cut 5 bases from V and 3 bases from J; bases unmatched to any gene: 7. This CDR3 spans 15 amino acids. Germline-derived CDR1 and CDR2 are SGHAT and FQNNGV. In DNA, the CDR3 is TGTGCCAGCAGCCCCGGTCCTAGCGGGAGCTACGAGCAGTACTTC. Its translation is CASSPGPSGSYEQYF. The whole variable domain, remainder taken from reference TRBV11-2 and TRBJ2-7, is EAGVAQSPRYKIIEKRQSVAFWCNPISGHATLYWYQQILGQGPKLLIQFQNNGVVDDSQLPKDRFSAERLKGVDSTLKIQPAKLEDSAVYLCASSPGPSGSYEQYFGPGTRLTVT.

This chain's CDR3 is CASSDSLGETQYF. DNA for the CDR3: TGCGCCAGCAGTGACAGCCTAGGGGAGACCCAGTACTTC. The J gene is TRBJ2-5, the V gene TRBV10-1; the D is unclear. The CDR3 totals 13 residues. Germline-derived CDR1 and CDR2 are WNHNN and SYGVQD (reference sequence). The V end was cut by 3 bases, the J end by 5 bases, with 10 bases between.